These 5 T cell receptor beta chains share one sample of origin, sequenced in a study of T-cell reconstitution after alpha-beta-depleted transplantation in children (dated by TCRdb to 2016 to 2018). The treatment or condition label here, explained by the study, means: allogeneic hematopoietic cell transplantation with graft depleted of TCRalphabeta T cells and CD19 B cells. The library was generated by PCR. These reads were obtained on an Illumina HiSeq 2500. TCR libraries were prepared with molecular barcoding, using unique molecular identifiers to normalize TCRbeta repertoire quantification. Using fastp at Q25 and MiXCR, TCRdb reprocessed the public reads and kept productive beta chains. Rows matching on CDR3 protein sequence are summarized as one entry with the most common DNA and genes. The sample includes around 960,000 distinct CDR3 sequences, with roughly 29% observed a single time. Over 25% of the sample belongs to the ten largest clones.

The sample in question was PBMCs, mostly from graft donor cells, obtained 360 days after TCRalphabeta/CD19-depleted stem cell transplant. Receptors were obtained from a boy younger than two who had a stem cell transplant for SCID, so the T cells may come from the graft donor.

This clonotype came up a few times. This chain uses TRBV27 with TRBJ1-6; TRBD1 is a possible D gene (5 bases). Germline loops: CDR1 MNHEY, CDR2 SMNVEV (reference sequence). The V end lost 2 bases, the J end lost 15 bases, and 11 bases lay between the germline ends. The CDR3 covers 12 residues. The CDR3 region has the DNA TGTGCCAGCAGTTTAATTCGGGGGGACCTCCACTTT. As protein: CASSLIRGDLHF.

There are a few counts of this clonotype. The V and J genes are TRBV20-1 and TRBJ1-6; D ambiguous. Germline lookup yields CDR1 DFQATT and CDR2 SNEGSKA (reference sequence). The CDR3 is 13 amino acids. Trimming took 3 bases from V and 10 from J, leaving 13 bases between them. The CDR3 DNA follows: TGCAGTGCTAGGGAGGAGGGTCGATCACCCCTCCACTTT. It translates to CSAREEGRSPLHF.

The rearrangement uses TRBV7-2 and TRBJ2-7; D uncertain. Trimming took off 6 bases at V and 4 bases at J, with 19 bases between the two ends. The CDR3 is 15 amino acids. Germline assignment: CDR1 SGHTA and CDR2 FQGNSA. DNA for the CDR3: TGTGCCAGCAGACCCTGGGGATGGAGAATATACGAGCAGTACTTC. It translates to CASRPWGWRIYEQYF.

This clonotype was seen a few times. The rearrangement joins TRBV4-3 to TRBJ2-7; 9 positions agree with TRBD1. The length of the CDR3 is 17 residues. V shed 0 bases, J shed 4 bases, and the junction held 10 bases outside the gene matches. The germline CDR1 and CDR2 sequences are LGHNA and YSLEER. The CDR3 protein is CASSQDHWGQGLYEQYF. CDR3 DNA: TGCGCCAGCAGCCAAGATCATTGGGGACAGGGTTTGTACGAGCAGTACTTC.

This clonotype was detected a few times. This chain connects TRBV11-1 to TRBJ2-1, with TRBD2 matching over 8 bases. The germline V gene has CDR1 SGHAT and CDR2 FQDESV (reference sequence). This CDR3 has 16 residues. The junction had 7 bases not matched to a gene; V was cut back by 4 bases and J by 2 bases. CDR3 in DNA: TGTGCCAGCAGCTCTCGGGGGGGCAGTGCCTACAATGAGCAGTTCTTC. This gives the protein CASSSRGGSAYNEQFF.